This T cell receptor (beta chain) stems from a study of TIL therapy for anti-PD-1-resistant metastatic lung cancer. The time point denotes: pre-treatment sample, taken before nivolumab and TIL therapy. The CDR3 has 15 residues. V lost 2 bases, J lost 7 bases, and 14 bases lay in between. CDR1 SGHAT and CDR2 FQNNGV come from the germline V gene. The libraries were made with immunoSEQ v3. TCRdb's table, derived via immunoSEQ multiplex PCR, lists solely in-frame clones and lacks some. The sample contains 52,000 or so clones, roughly four fifths of which appear only once. The V gene is TRBV11-2, the J gene TRBJ2-2, with no clear D. Source: blood, taken at baseline. This TCR was recovered from a person aged 25 to 85 with non-small cell lung cancer. The CDR3 nucleotides are TGTGCCAGCAGCTTAACTATTTTCGGCATCGGGGAGCTGTTTTTT. It yields the protein CASSLTIFGIGELFF.